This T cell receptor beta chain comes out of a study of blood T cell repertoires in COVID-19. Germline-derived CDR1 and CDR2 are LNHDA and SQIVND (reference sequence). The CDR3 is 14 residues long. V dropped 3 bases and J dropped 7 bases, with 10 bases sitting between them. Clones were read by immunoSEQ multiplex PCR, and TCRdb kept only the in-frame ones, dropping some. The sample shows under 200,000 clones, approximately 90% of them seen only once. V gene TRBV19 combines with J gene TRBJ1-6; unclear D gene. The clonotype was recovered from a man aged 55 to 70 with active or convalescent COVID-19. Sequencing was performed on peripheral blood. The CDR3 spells CASSIYSVNSPLHF. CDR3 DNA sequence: TGTGCCAGTAGTATTTACAGTGTGAATTCACCCCTCCACTTT.